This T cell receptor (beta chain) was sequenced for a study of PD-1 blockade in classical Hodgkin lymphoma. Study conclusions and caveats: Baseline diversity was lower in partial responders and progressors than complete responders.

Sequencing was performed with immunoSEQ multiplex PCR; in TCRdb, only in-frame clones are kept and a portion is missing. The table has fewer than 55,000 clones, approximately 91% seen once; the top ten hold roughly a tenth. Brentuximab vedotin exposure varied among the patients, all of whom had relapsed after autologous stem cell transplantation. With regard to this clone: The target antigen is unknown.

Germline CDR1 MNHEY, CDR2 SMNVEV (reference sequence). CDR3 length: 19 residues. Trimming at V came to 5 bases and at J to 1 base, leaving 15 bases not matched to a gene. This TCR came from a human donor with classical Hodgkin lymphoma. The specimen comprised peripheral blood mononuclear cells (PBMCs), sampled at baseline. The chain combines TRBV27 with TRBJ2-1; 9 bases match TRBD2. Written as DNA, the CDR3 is TGTGCCAGCAGTATCTCAGGGAGGCTAGCGGGAAAATCCTACAATGAGCAGTTCTTC. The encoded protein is CASSISGRLAGKSYNEQFF.